Listed here are 24 T cell receptor beta chains from one sample, sequenced in a study of blood T cell repertoires in COVID-19. Sequenced by immunoSEQ multiplex PCR; TCRdb stores in-frame clones only, minus some. The sample shows 69,000 or so clones, more than 80% of them seen only once. Material: peripheral blood. These receptors all stem from a man aged 45 to 65 with COVID-19, enrolled during active disease.

The chain links TRBV30 to TRBJ2-7, with 9 bases identical to TRBD2. This CDR3 has 17 amino acids. Germline V gene lookup returns CDR1 GTSNPN and CDR2 SVGIG (reference sequence). The V gene end was trimmed by 7 bases and the J gene end by 0 bases; junction bases not matched to a gene: 16. For the CDR3, the DNA is TGTGCCTCTAGGCTGGCAGCGGGGGGACCACGCTCCTACGAGCAGTACTTC. Protein product: CASRLAAGGPRSYEQYF.

This chain joins TRBV7-9 and TRBJ2-7, with D perhaps matching TRBD2 (6 bases). Germline CDR1 and CDR2: SEHNR and FQNEAQ (reference sequence). The V end lost 0 bases, the J end lost 4 bases, and 13 bases lay between the germline ends. The CDR3 runs 15 residues. CDR3 DNA: TGTGCCAGCAGCTTAGCAGGAGGGAGTGGGTACGAGCAGTACTTC. The encoded protein is CASSLAGGSGYEQYF. Complete variable domain (other parts from reference TRBV7-9 and TRBJ2-7): DTGVSQNPRHKITKRGQNVTFRCDPISEHNRLYWYRQTLGQGPEFLTYFQNEAQLEKSRLLSDRFSAERPKGSFSTLEIQRTEQGDSAMYLCASSLAGGSGYEQYFGPGTRLTVT.

This clone was seen once. The chain employs TRBV1 and TRBJ2-3; TRBD2 reflects the table's D call only, with no check against the DNA. TRBV1 constitutes a pseudogene. The CDR3 sequence is 18 residues long. This CDR3 reads CTSSQVLRGVASTDTQYF. The CDR3 DNA sequence: TGCACCAGCAGCCAAGTTCTGCGGGGGGTCGCTAGCACAGATACGCAGTATTTT.

V usage is TRBV5-1 and J usage is TRBJ1-2; tentatively, D is TRBD1 (5 bases). Germline values: CDR1 SGHRS, CDR2 YFSETQ. The germline V and J ends were trimmed by 4 bases and 4 bases, with 14 bases remaining between them. This CDR3 is built from 14 residues. The CDR3 here is CASSVDIGGYGYTF. CDR3 bases: TGCGCCAGCAGCGTGGACATTGGTGGCTATGGCTACACCTTC.

This clone appeared a single time. The CDR3 reads CASSYSMEGWQPQHF. The CDR3 DNA is TGTGCCAGCAGTTACTCGATGGAGGGTTGGCAGCCCCAGCATTTT. This sequence joins TRBV6-6 and TRBJ1-5, with D uncertain. From germline, CDR1 is MNHNY and CDR2 SVGAGI (reference sequence). The ends were cut back, 0 bases at V and 7 bases at J, with 13 bases in the middle. The length of the CDR3 is 15 residues.

The CDR3 reads CASSIGAEVFSNQPQHF. The CDR3 DNA sequence: TGTGCCAGTAGTATCGGTGCGGAGGTGTTTAGCAATCAGCCCCAGCATTTT. The gene calls are TRBV19 and TRBJ1-5, with unresolved D. Trimming cost V 3 bases and J 0 bases, with 15 bases left between them. In germline, CDR1 is LNHDA, CDR2 SQIVND (reference sequence). The CDR3 extends over 17 amino acids.

This clone was recorded only once. The V and J genes are TRBV5-1 and TRBJ1-2, with D possibly TRBD1 on 6 matching bases. Trimming left V 0 bases short and J 3 bases short, with 15 bases between. Germline V gives CDR1 SGHRS, CDR2 YFSETQ. This CDR3 spans 16 amino acids. CDR3 sequence (DNA): TGCGCCAGCAGCTTGGGGACAGATCGATTGGACTATGGCTACACCTTC. Translated: CASSLGTDRLDYGYTF.

The chain combines TRBV4-1 with TRBJ2-3, with 7 positions matching TRBD2. After removal of 2 bases from V and 2 bases from J, the junction contained 10 bases not matched to a gene. The CDR3 loop spans 17 amino acids. Germline CDR1 is MGHRA and CDR2 is YSYEKL. The CDR3 here is CASSQYKLGLDTDTQYF. Here the CDR3 DNA reads TGCGCCAGCAGCCAATACAAACTCGGACTAGACACAGATACGCAGTATTTT.

The chain combines TRBV5-1 with TRBJ2-5, with TRBD2 matching over 10 bases. The germline gives CDR1 SGHRS, CDR2 YFSETQ. The CDR3 has 15 amino acids. With V trimmed by 3 bases and J by 1 base, 3 bases remained unmatched. CDR3 region: CASSYSGGTQETQYF. Here the CDR3 DNA reads TGCGCCAGCAGCTATAGCGGGGGGACCCAAGAGACCCAGTACTTC.

The CDR3 spells CASSPDRDYGYTF. The CDR3 nucleotides are TGTGCCAGCAGCCCTGACAGGGACTATGGCTACACCTTC. The chain joins TRBV7-9 to TRBJ1-2, with 7 bases aligning to TRBD1. The CDR3 extends over 13 amino acids. The J segment lost 3 bases and the V segment lost 5 bases, leaving 3 bases of the junction unmatched. Per germline, CDR1 SEHNR and CDR2 FQNEAQ (reference sequence).

The genes are TRBV5-1 and TRBJ2-1, with 7 bases lining up with TRBD1. CDR3 size: 16 residues. CDR1 is SGHRS, CDR2 YFSETQ, per germline. V gave up 4 bases and J gave up 0 bases; unmatched junction bases: 7. CDR3 nucleotide sequence: TGCGCCAGCAGCCCACAGGGGTCCGCCTCCTACAATGAGCAGTTCTTC. Amino acid sequence: CASSPQGSASYNEQFF.

This clone was seen a few times. V usage is TRBV6-5 and J usage is TRBJ1-6; D uncertain. The CDR3 spans 15 residues. V lost 1 base to trimming and J lost 6 bases, with 10 bases between them. From germline, CDR1 is MNHEY and CDR2 SVGAGI. DNA for the CDR3: TGTGCCAGCAGTTACTTAGGCCTAGGTAATTCACCCCTCCACTTT. Translated: CASSYLGLGNSPLHF.

V gene TRBV2 combines with J gene TRBJ2-1; TRBD1 might be the D (6 bases). The CDR3 has 13 amino acids. Trimming removed 3 bases from V and 7 bases from J, with 10 bases in between. Germline V lookup: CDR1 SNHLY, CDR2 FYNNEI. The CDR3 nucleotides read TGTGCCAGCAGTGACGACAGGAGGAATGAGCAGTTCTTC. Its protein product is CASSDDRRNEQFF.

This chain connects TRBV6-2 or TRBV6-3 to TRBJ2-1; 9 bases fit TRBD2. The CDR3 sequence is 18 residues long. Unmatched junction bases numbered 15, after V lost 2 bases and J lost 7 bases. The germline V gene encodes CDR1 MNHEY and CDR2 SVGEGT. CDR3 residues: CASSYDSGPLAGSNEQFF. The CDR3 DNA reads TGTGCCAGCAGTTACGATTCGGGTCCGCTAGCGGGGAGTAATGAGCAGTTCTTC.

The V call is TRBV5-1, the J call TRBJ2-5, with a possible D match to TRBD2 (7 bases). This CDR3 region has 14 residues. Trimming stripped 2 bases from V and 5 bases from J, with 13 bases between. The germline V gene has CDR1 SGHRS and CDR2 YFSETQ. The CDR3 bases are TGCGCCAGCAGCTTTGCGGGGGCAGGGGAGACCCAGTACTTC. This codes for CASSFAGAGETQYF.

The chain uses TRBV29-1 and TRBJ1-2; the D gene is possibly TRBD1 (5 bases). The germline CDR1 and CDR2 sequences are SQVTM and ANQGSEA. V was pared by 4 bases and J by 3 bases, with 9 bases between. This CDR3 has 12 residues. CDR3 in DNA: TGCAGCGTTGTTGGGGCGCACTATGGCTACACCTTC. This translates into CSVVGAHYGYTF.

This chain uses TRBV6-5 with TRBJ1-3, with D possibly matching TRBD1 (6 bases). The length of the CDR3 is 14 residues. Looked up from germline, CDR1 is MNHEY and CDR2 is SVGAGI. V shed 7 bases and J shed 4 bases, with 14 bases lying between them. The CDR3 DNA follows: TGTGCCAGCATAGCAGGGGACCTCGGAAACACCATATATTTT. Its protein product is CASIAGDLGNTIYF.

The chain employs TRBV29-1 and TRBJ1-1; D not resolved. Trimming took 1 base from V and 3 from J, leaving 24 bases between them. This CDR3 spans 18 amino acids. Looked up from germline, CDR1 is SQVTM and CDR2 is ANQGSEA. The CDR3: CSVEALPRRRASHTEAFF. CDR3 nucleotides: TGCAGCGTTGAAGCCTTGCCACGGCGGAGGGCGAGCCACACTGAAGCTTTCTTT.

The V gene is TRBV19, the J gene TRBJ1-2, with 11 bases that match TRBD1. J gave up 7 bases and V 6 bases, and 7 bases lay outside the gene matches. The germline CDR1 and CDR2 sequences are LNHDA and SQIVND (reference sequence). This CDR3 spans 14 amino acids. CDR3 loop: CASRPWTGGRGYTF. The CDR3 DNA reads as TGTGCCAGTAGACCCTGGACAGGGGGCCGTGGCTACACCTTC. The whole variable domain, remainder taken from reference TRBV19 and TRBJ1-2, is DGGITQSPKYLFRKEGQNVTLSCEQNLNHDAMYWYRQDPGQGLRLIYYSQIVNDFQKGDIAEGYSVSREKKESFPLTVTSAQKNPTAFYLCASRPWTGGRGYTFGSGTRLTVV.

This rearrangement joins TRBV6-6 to TRBJ2-3, with D unresolved. Trimming cost V 2 bases and J 5 bases, with 5 bases left between them. This CDR3 region has 12 residues. Germline loops: CDR1 MNHNY, CDR2 SVGAGI (reference sequence). The CDR3, as DNA: TGTGCCAGCAGTTACCGAGGAGATACGCAGTATTTT. Translation gives CASSYRGDTQYF.

With regard to this clone: This same CDR3 is encoded by further DNA sequences in the sample. V usage is TRBV11-2 and J usage is TRBJ2-5; 7 nucleotides agree with TRBD2. V gave up 1 base and J gave up 4 bases; unmatched junction bases: 0. The CDR3 consists of 13 residues. Germline V gene data show CDR1 as SGHAT and CDR2 as FQNNGV. In DNA, the CDR3 is TGTGCCAGCAGCTTAGGCGGGAGAGAGACCCAGTACTTC. Its protein is CASSLGGRETQYF.

This clone has only a few counts. The genes are TRBV24-1 and TRBJ1-2; TRBD1 aligns across 10 bases. The CDR3 is 13 residues long. The ends lost 9 bases at V and 6 bases at J; junction bases unmatched: 6. Per the germline V gene, CDR1 is KGHDR and CDR2 is SFDVKD. CDR3 in amino acids: CATRGTGENGYTF. The CDR3 nucleotides are TGTGCCACCCGAGGGACAGGGGAGAATGGCTACACCTTC.

The CDR3 here is CASSPLGQTSSGNTIYF. Written as DNA, the CDR3 is TGTGCCAGCTCACCGTTAGGCCAGACAAGCTCTGGAAACACCATATATTTT. J is TRBJ1-3 and V is TRBV18; D gene uncertain. V was cut by 3 bases and J by 0 bases, with 15 bases left in between. CDR3 size: 17 residues. In germline, CDR1 is KGHSH, CDR2 LQKENI. Combining the CDR3 with reference TRBV18 and TRBJ1-3 gives the whole variable domain NAGVMQNPRHLVRRRGQEARLRCSPMKGHSHVYWYRQLPEEGLKFMVYLQKENIIDESGMPKERFSAEFPKEGPSILRIQQVVRGDSAAYFCASSPLGQTSSGNTIYFGEGSWLTVV.

Only one count was recorded for this clone. The V gene is TRBV2, the J gene TRBJ1-3; 7 positions agree with TRBD1. The CDR3 has 12 residues. In germline, CDR1 is SNHLY, CDR2 FYNNEI. The ends lost 8 bases at V and 13 bases at J; junction bases unmatched: 11. The DNA for the CDR3 is TGTGCCAGCGGACAGGTCGGCAACCTAATATATTTT. Translation gives CASGQVGNLIYF.